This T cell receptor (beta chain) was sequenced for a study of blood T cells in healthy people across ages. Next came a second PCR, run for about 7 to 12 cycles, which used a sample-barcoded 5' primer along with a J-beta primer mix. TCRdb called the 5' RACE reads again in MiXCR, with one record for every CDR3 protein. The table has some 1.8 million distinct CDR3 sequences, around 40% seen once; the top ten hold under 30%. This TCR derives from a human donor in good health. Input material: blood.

The CDR3: CASNRLARSTDTQYF. The CDR3 DNA follows: TGTGCCAGCAATAGACTAGCCCGTAGCACAGATACGCAGTATTTT. V usage is TRBV28 and J usage is TRBJ2-3; 7 bases map to TRBD2. The CDR3 extends over 15 amino acids. The germline V gene has CDR1 MDHEN and CDR2 SYDVKM. V gave up 7 bases and J gave up 0 bases; unmatched junction bases: 7.